This T cell receptor beta chain originates from a study of response to subunit inactivated influenza vaccine. TCRdb independently ran MiXCR on the RT-PCR reads; one entry per CDR3 protein. The sample records more than 550,000 distinct CDR3 sequences, approximately 11% being singletons. V lost 1 base to trimming and J lost 5 bases, with 11 bases between them. The CDR3 has 15 residues. In germline, CDR1 is ENHRY, CDR2 SYGVKD. The data were also submitted as part of a second study, on T cells expressing NK-cell markers. That study reports: It was by 5'RACE template switching with UMIs that TCR beta cDNA was made. With respect to HCMV, most of the eight sequenced donors were seropositive, and one was seronegative. For several experiments, T cell sorting was restricted to the alpha-beta TCR population by means of an anti-gamma-delta TCR antibody. The HCMV specificity of the expanded NKG2C+ T cell clones stayed unresolved.

This TCR came from a man in his forties or fifties who received an inactivated influenza vaccine. This chain joins TRBV10-3 and TRBJ2-2; the D call may be TRBD1 or TRBD2 (6 bases each). The specimen was PBMCs from blood, collected on the day of vaccination. CDR3 protein: CAISEWGALTGELFF. The DNA for the CDR3 is TGTGCCATCAGTGAGTGGGGGGCGTTGACCGGGGAGCTGTTTTTT.